The source of this T cell receptor (beta chain) is a study of STAT5B mutations in CD4+ large granular lymphocyte leukemia. This CDR3 contains 16 residues. CDR1 is SGHTA and CDR2 is FQGTGA in the germline V gene. Unmatched junction bases numbered 7, after V lost 5 bases and J lost 2 bases. Study findings and constraints: CD4-sorted patient repertoires seemed more clonal than healthy CD4+ repertoires.

TCRdb keeps only in-frame clones here, not all; method: immunoSEQ multiplex PCR. The repertoire includes tens of thousands of clones, more than 75% of them detected once, and 2% to 2.5% sits in the top ten. As concerns this clone: Its specificity is not known.

The sample taken for sequencing was CD4+ T cells from blood buffy coats. V and J are TRBV7-3 and TRBJ2-3; 10 bases match TRBD2. The clonotype comes from a human donor in good health. In DNA, the CDR3 is TGTGCCAGCAGCCCCGGACTAGCGGTAAACACAGATACGCAGTATTTT. It codes for CASSPGLAVNTDTQYF.